This note documents a single TCR beta chain sequence. What it recognizes is unknown. The sample comes from a study of cytomegalovirus exposure and HLA in healthy donors. Study-level results: Highly shared sequence variants in one cluster were likely a sequencing artifact.

Germline CDR1 is MNHEY and CDR2 is SMNVEV (reference sequence). The CDR3 extends over 14 amino acids. V was cut by 3 bases and J by 5 bases, with 10 bases left in between. Primers for the PCR totalled 60 Vbeta and 13 Jbeta. The method was immunoSEQ multiplex PCR; TCRdb's version includes in-frame clones alone and lacks a portion of them. The data show some 150,000 clones, with 80% seen just once and about 13% held by the top ten. The chain couples TRBV27 to TRBJ1-4, with unresolved D. The sequenced material came from PBMCs. This clonotype was sampled from a man aged 25-45 years in good health and CMV-seropositive. CDR3 bases: TGTGCCAGCAGTTTCACAGACACCAATGAAAAACTGTTTTTT. Protein product: CASSFTDTNEKLFF.